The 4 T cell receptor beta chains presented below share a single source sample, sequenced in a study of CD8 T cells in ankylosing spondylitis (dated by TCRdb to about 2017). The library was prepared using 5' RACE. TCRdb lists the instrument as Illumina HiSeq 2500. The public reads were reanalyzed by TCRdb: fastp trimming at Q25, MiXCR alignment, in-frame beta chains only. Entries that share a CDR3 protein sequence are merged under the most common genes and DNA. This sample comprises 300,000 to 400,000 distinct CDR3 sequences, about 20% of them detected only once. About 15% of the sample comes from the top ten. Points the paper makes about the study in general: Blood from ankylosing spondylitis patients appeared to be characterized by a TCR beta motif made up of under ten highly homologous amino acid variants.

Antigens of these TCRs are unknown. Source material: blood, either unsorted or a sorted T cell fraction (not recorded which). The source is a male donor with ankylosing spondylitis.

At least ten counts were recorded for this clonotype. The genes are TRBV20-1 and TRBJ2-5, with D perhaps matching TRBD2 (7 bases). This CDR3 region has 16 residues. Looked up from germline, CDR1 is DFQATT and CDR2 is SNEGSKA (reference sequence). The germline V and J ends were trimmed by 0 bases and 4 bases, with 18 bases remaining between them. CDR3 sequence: CSARDPRGGTPETQYF. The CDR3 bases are TGCAGTGCTAGAGATCCGAGGGGGGGCACACCAGAGACCCAGTACTTC.

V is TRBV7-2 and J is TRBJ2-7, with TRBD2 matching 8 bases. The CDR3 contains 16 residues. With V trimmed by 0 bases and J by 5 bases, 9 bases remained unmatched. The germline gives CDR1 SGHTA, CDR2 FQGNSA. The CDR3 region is CASSLALPSGFNEQYF. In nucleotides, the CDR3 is TGTGCCAGCAGCTTAGCGCTACCTAGCGGGTTCAACGAGCAGTACTTC.

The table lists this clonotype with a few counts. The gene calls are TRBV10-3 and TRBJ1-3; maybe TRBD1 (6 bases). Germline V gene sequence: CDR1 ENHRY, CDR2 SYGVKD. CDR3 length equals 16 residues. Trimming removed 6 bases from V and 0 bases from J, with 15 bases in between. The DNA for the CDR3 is TGTGCCATCAGCCGGGGTCAGGGGAACTCTGGAAACACCATATATTTT. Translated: CAISRGQGNSGNTIYF.

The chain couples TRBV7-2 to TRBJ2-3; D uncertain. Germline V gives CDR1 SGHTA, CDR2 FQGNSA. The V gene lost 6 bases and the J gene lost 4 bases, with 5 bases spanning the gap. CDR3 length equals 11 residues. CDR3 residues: CASRTSDTQYF. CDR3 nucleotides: TGTGCCAGCAGAACGTCAGATACGCAGTATTTT. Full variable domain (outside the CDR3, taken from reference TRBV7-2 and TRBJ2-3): GAGVSQSPSNKVTEKGKDVELRCDPISGHTALYWYRQSLGQGLEFLIYFQGNSAPDKSGLPSDRFSAERTGGSVSTLTIQRTQQEDSAVYLCASRTSDTQYFGPGTRLTVL.